This T cell receptor beta chain was recorded in a study of Graves' ophthalmopathy and Graves' hyperthyroidism. RNA served as the template for amplifying TCR beta CDR3 regions. Investigators did first-round RT-PCR with HTBI primers, then second-round multiplex PCR. TCRdb reprocessed the multiplex PCR reads with MiXCR, giving one entry per CDR3 protein. This sample has 150,000 or so distinct CDR3 sequences, with 35% to 50% found just once. This clonotype was detected ten times or more. Its antigen remains unidentified. Study results and caveats: Between ophthalmopathy and stable hyperthyroidism, a 13-signature model drew a separation with approximately 90% sensitivity and 81.08% specificity.

Germline assignment: CDR1 MDHEN and CDR2 SYDVKM. V dropped 5 bases and J dropped 5; count of bases not matched to a gene: 14. CDR3 length: 16 amino acids. This sequence joins TRBV28 and TRBJ2-5; 7 bases are a match to TRBD1. This TCR came from a man aged 25 to 40 with Graves' ophthalmopathy. Sample: peripheral blood. The CDR3 reads CASSPETGLILETQYF. DNA for the CDR3: TGTGCCAGCAGTCCAGAGACAGGGCTCATCCTGGAGACCCAGTACTTC.